These 32 T cell receptor beta chains were all obtained from the same sample, sequenced in a study of shared clonotypes between healthy human individuals. TCRdb's table, derived via immunoSEQ multiplex PCR, lists solely in-frame clones and lacks some. The sample records about 1.5 million clones, roughly 97% being singletons. The specimen was naive CD4+ T cells sorted from blood. Subset reported: CD45RA+ positively selected. The receptors were sampled from a man aged 30 to 45 in good health.

The CDR3 nucleotides are TGTGCCAGCTCAGGCGGGAAAACCTACAATGAGCAGTTCTTC. Translated, it gives CASSGGKTYNEQFF. The chain uses TRBV18 and TRBJ2-1; the D gene is possibly TRBD2 (6 bases). The CDR3 runs 14 residues. V was cut by 5 bases and J by 2 bases, with 10 bases left in between. Germline V gene data show CDR1 as KGHSH and CDR2 as LQKENI.

As regards this clone: One end of the junction does not line up with germline, which may come from a read error. The chain is built from TRBV19 and TRBJ2-3; 8 bases align to TRBD2. Germline CDR1 is LNHDA and CDR2 is SQIVND (reference sequence). The CDR3 covers 16 residues. The DNA for the CDR3 is TGTGCCAGTAGTCTAGATACTAGCGGATACACAGATACGCAGTATTTT. Its translation is CASSLDTSGYTDTQYF.

This sequence joins TRBV11-2 and TRBJ2-1; 12 bases line up with TRBD2. The CDR3 totals 17 residues. Trimming at V came to 5 bases and at J to 7 bases, leaving 12 bases not matched to a gene. Looked up from germline, CDR1 is SGHAT and CDR2 is FQNNGV. The CDR3 nucleotides read TGTGCCAGCAGCCCCGATCTAGCGGGAGGGCCGGGTAATGAGCAGTTCTTC. Amino acid sequence: CASSPDLAGGPGNEQFF.

The chain carries TRBV7-5 and TRBJ1-3. TRBV7-5 is a documented pseudogene. The CDR3 length is 13 residues. CDR3 nucleotides: TGTGTCAGAAGCTTAGCAGGAGGAAACACCATATATTTT. It translates to CVRSLAGGNTIYF.

The DNA of the CDR3 is TGTGCCAGCAGGGAGACACGTACTGAAGCTTTCTTT. It is translated as CASRETRTEAFF. V usage is TRBV28 and J usage is TRBJ1-1; no firm D call. Germline assignment: CDR1 MDHEN and CDR2 SYDVKM. The CDR3 runs 12 residues. V lost 6 bases, J lost 5 bases, and 10 bases lay in between.

Concerning this clone: Other DNA variants within this sample encode the same CDR3. The chain carries TRBV5-1 and TRBJ2-1, with D hard to call. CDR3 size: 15 residues. Germline CDR1 and CDR2: SGHRS and YFSETQ. V was trimmed by 2 bases and J by 0 bases, leaving 9 bases between them. CDR3 bases: TGCGCCAGCAGCTTTGGACGGAGCTCCTACAATGAGCAGTTCTTC. Translated: CASSFGRSSYNEQFF.

The chain joins TRBV5-1 to TRBJ1-4; D is unresolved. The CDR3 consists of 13 residues. With 6 bases removed from V and 4 bases from J, the gap between germline ends came to 10 bases. Germline V CDR1 and CDR2: SGHRS, YFSETQ. CDR3 amino acids: CASNHGYNEKLFF. The CDR3 DNA sequence: TGCGCCAGCAATCACGGCTATAATGAAAAACTGTTTTTT.

This chain joins TRBV2 and TRBJ2-7; D call uncertain. Between the trimmed V and J ends, which lost 8 bases and 3 bases, there was a span of 11 bases. Germline V gives CDR1 SNHLY, CDR2 FYNNEI. The CDR3 length is 12 residues. For the CDR3, the DNA is TGTGCCAGCCAAGAAATTCTCTACGAGCAGTACTTC. Translation: CASQEILYEQYF.

The chain combines TRBV7-9 with TRBJ2-2; 7 bases line up with TRBD1. The CDR3 covers 13 residues. J gave up 5 bases and V 8 bases, and 5 bases lay outside the gene matches. Germline loops: CDR1 SEHNR, CDR2 FQNEAQ (reference sequence). The CDR3 sequence is CASGTATTGELFF. CDR3 nucleotides: TGTGCCAGCGGGACAGCGACGACCGGGGAGCTGTTTTTT. Together with reference TRBV7-9 and TRBJ2-2, the CDR3 gives the full variable domain: DTGVSQNPRHKITKRGQNVTFRCDPISEHNRLYWYRQTLGQGPEFLTYFQNEAQLEKSRLLSDRFSAERPKGSFSTLEIQRTEQGDSAMYLCASGTATTGELFFGEGSRLTVL.

The CDR3 sequence: CASSLGGITTTQYF. The CDR3 coding sequence is TGTGCCAGCAGCTTAGGTGGCATCACAACTACGCAGTATTTT. The chain joins TRBV7-9 to TRBJ2-3; no definite D call. Between the trimmed V and J ends, which lost 1 base and 8 bases, there was a span of 13 bases. Per germline, CDR1 SEHNR and CDR2 FQNEAQ (reference sequence). The CDR3 has 14 amino acids.

The chain recombines TRBV27 with TRBJ2-1; 16 bases align to TRBD2. The CDR3 is 17 amino acids. The junction had 9 bases not matched to a gene; V was cut back by 8 bases and J by 5 bases. The germline gives CDR1 MNHEY, CDR2 SMNVEV (reference sequence). Here the CDR3 reads CASSSGLAGGIHNEQFF. CDR3 nucleotide sequence: TGTGCCAGCTCTTCGGGACTAGCGGGAGGGATCCACAATGAGCAGTTCTTC.

CDR3 in DNA: TGTGCCAGTAGCTCCAGGGAGGGGGCCAATCAGCCCCAGCATTTT. It translates to CASSSREGANQPQHF. The chain joins TRBV19 to TRBJ1-5; the match to TRBD1 covers 7 bases. V shed 6 bases and J 3 bases; nucleotides not matched to a gene: 8. Per germline, CDR1 LNHDA and CDR2 SQIVND (reference sequence). The CDR3 covers 15 residues.

The V gene is TRBV2, the J gene TRBJ1-3; D gene uncertain. Trimming removed 4 bases at V and 0 bases at J, with 7 bases between. The germline V gene encodes CDR1 SNHLY and CDR2 FYNNEI. The CDR3 is 14 amino acids. The CDR3 coding sequence is TGTGCCAGCAGTGGGATCCGCTCTGGAAACACCATATATTTT. Translated: CASSGIRSGNTIYF.

The chain recombines TRBV19 with TRBJ2-7; D may correspond to TRBD1 or TRBD2 (5 bases each). Per the germline V gene, CDR1 is LNHDA and CDR2 is SQIVND (reference sequence). There are 14 residues in the CDR3. V gave up 1 base and J gave up 6 bases, with 13 bases separating them. CDR3 DNA sequence: TGTGCCAGTAGTATAGTAGCCGACGGGGCCGAGCAGTACTTC. Amino acid sequence: CASSIVADGAEQYF.

This clone was seen only once. The chain is built from TRBV5-4 and TRBJ2-2, with 7 bases matching TRBD1. The CDR3 contains 14 residues. Per germline, CDR1 SGHNT and CDR2 YYREEE (reference sequence). V lost 1 base, J lost 6 bases, and 3 bases stayed unmatched. The CDR3 nucleotides read TGTGCCAGCAGCTTGCTCCAGGGGGCCGGGGAGCTGTTTTTT. It codes for CASSLLQGAGELFF.

The rearrangement uses TRBV6-1 and TRBJ2-6, with D uncertain. Germline values: CDR1 MNHNS, CDR2 SASEGT. The CDR3 consists of 13 residues. Trimming removed 8 bases from V and 0 bases from J, with 5 bases in between. Here the CDR3 reads CASHISGANVLTF. The CDR3 DNA sequence: TGTGCCAGCCACATCTCTGGGGCCAACGTCCTGACTTTC.

As regards this clone: Other nucleotide sequences in the sample specify the same CDR3. The V call is TRBV9, the J call TRBJ2-2; 9 bases match TRBD2. CDR1 is SGDLS and CDR2 is YYNGEE in the germline V gene. CDR3 length: 15 amino acids. V lost 0 bases to trimming and J lost 5 bases; unmatched junction nucleotides: 2. CDR3 in amino acids: CASSVGTSGTGELFF. CDR3 DNA: TGTGCCAGCAGCGTAGGTACTAGCGGGACCGGGGAGCTGTTTTTT. The full variable domain, with the rest looked up from reference TRBV9 and TRBJ2-2, is DSGVTQTPKHLITATGQRVTLRCSPRSGDLSVYWYQQSLDQGLQFLIQYYNGEERAKGNILERFSAQQFPDLHSELNLSSLELGDSALYFCASSVGTSGTGELFFGEGSRLTVL.

The chain employs TRBV28 and TRBJ2-7; 9 nucleotides agree with TRBD2. The CDR3 totals 14 residues. The V gene end was trimmed by 7 bases and the J gene end by 1 base; junction bases not matched to a gene: 5. Looked up from germline, CDR1 is MDHEN and CDR2 is SYDVKM. Here the CDR3 DNA reads TGTGCCAGCAATCCGACTAGCGGTTCCTACGAGCAGTACTTC. The encoded protein is CASNPTSGSYEQYF.

This clone was picked up one time. CDR3 in DNA: TGTGCCATCGGCGCTGACCTCCAGCCCCAGCATTTT. Translation: CAIGADLQPQHF. The rearrangement links TRBV10-3 to TRBJ1-5; no reliable D call. V was trimmed by 8 bases and J by 7 bases, leaving 12 bases between them. CDR1 ENHRY and CDR2 SYGVKD come from the germline V gene. CDR3 size: 12 residues.

CDR3 in DNA: TGTGCCAGCAGTTTAAGTAGACAGTCCTACGAGCAGTACTTC. Translating it yields CASSLSRQSYEQYF. The rearrangement joins TRBV27 to TRBJ2-7, with a weak D call TRBD1 (5 bases). The V gene lost 2 bases and the J gene lost 1 base, with 9 bases spanning the gap. CDR3 size: 14 residues. Germline lookup yields CDR1 MNHEY and CDR2 SMNVEV (reference sequence).

The sample holds one count of this clone. The genes are TRBV5-1 and TRBJ1-3; 9 bases map to TRBD1. V lost 7 bases and J lost 8; bases outside the gene matches: 4. This CDR3 is built from 12 residues. The germline CDR1 and CDR2 sequences are SGHRS and YFSETQ. As DNA, the CDR3 is TGCGCCAGCTCCTGGGACAGGGACACCATATATTTT. It yields the protein CASSWDRDTIYF.

V is TRBV5-6 and J is TRBJ2-3; D ambiguous. V shed 4 bases and J shed 4 bases, with 10 bases lying between them. The CDR3 sequence is 13 residues long. CDR1 SGHDT and CDR2 YYEEEE come from the germline V gene. CDR3 in DNA: TGTGCCAGCAGCCTCATGCCCGCAGATACGCAGTATTTT. It yields the protein CASSLMPADTQYF.

The genes are TRBV27 and TRBJ2-2, with 8 bases identical to TRBD2. The germline V gene encodes CDR1 MNHEY and CDR2 SMNVEV (reference sequence). The CDR3 covers 17 residues. The trim removed 7 bases at V and 3 bases at J, leaving 13 bases unmatched. The CDR3 here is CASTTPSGGPYTGELFF. The CDR3 DNA sequence: TGTGCCAGCACGACACCGTCGGGAGGGCCTTACACCGGGGAGCTGTTTTTT.

CDR3 nucleotides: TGTGCCAGCAGCGACGCCGTAGACATTCGTTACAATGAGCAGTTCTTC. Encoded protein: CASSDAVDIRYNEQFF. The chain uses TRBV7-3 and TRBJ2-1, with D uncertain. Trimming removed 5 bases from V and 4 bases from J, with 18 bases in between. The CDR3 runs 16 residues. Germline V lookup: CDR1 SGHTA, CDR2 FQGTGA.

The V and J genes are TRBV19 and TRBJ2-7; possible D gene TRBD1, 6 bases. The CDR3 sequence is 14 residues long. The germline V gene has CDR1 LNHDA and CDR2 SQIVND (reference sequence). The V end was cut by 1 base, the J end by 5 bases, with 12 bases between. The CDR3 protein is CASSIVTGRDEQYF. The CDR3 region has the DNA TGTGCCAGTAGTATAGTAACAGGGCGTGACGAGCAGTACTTC.

The genes are TRBV5-1 and TRBJ1-2; 9 bases match TRBD1. Germline values: CDR1 SGHRS, CDR2 YFSETQ. This CDR3 is built from 14 residues. The ends lost 2 bases at V and 7 bases at J; junction bases unmatched: 6. CDR3 in DNA: TGCGCCAGCAGCTTAAGGGACAGGGATGGTGGCTACACCTTC. Amino acid sequence: CASSLRDRDGGYTF.

The chain recombines TRBV5-4 with TRBJ2-7, with TRBD2 matching 15 bases. The ends lost 4 bases at V and 5 bases at J; junction bases unmatched: 7. The germline V gene has CDR1 SGHNT and CDR2 YYREEE (reference sequence). The CDR3 contains 16 residues. The CDR3 region is CASSIRTSGRANEQYF. The CDR3 region has the DNA TGTGCCAGCAGCATCCGGACTAGCGGGAGGGCCAACGAGCAGTACTTC.

This rearrangement joins TRBV14 to TRBJ1-2, with D hard to call. CDR1 and CDR2 (germline): SGHDN, FVKESK. There are 13 residues in the CDR3. Trimming cost V 2 bases and J 6 bases, with 10 bases left between them. The CDR3 protein is CASSQSFFDGYTF. The CDR3 coding sequence is TGTGCCAGCAGCCAAAGTTTTTTCGATGGCTACACCTTC. The full variable domain, rest sourced from reference TRBV14 and TRBJ1-2, is EAGVTQFPSHSVIEKGQTVTLRCDPISGHDNLYWYRRVMGKEIKFLLHFVKESKQDESGMPNNRFLAERTGGTYSTLKVQPAELEDSGVYFCASSQSFFDGYTFGSGTRLTVV.

The gene calls are TRBV19 and TRBJ2-1; no firm D call. The V gene lost 5 bases and the J gene lost 9 bases, with 14 bases spanning the gap. CDR3 size: 13 residues. The germline gives CDR1 LNHDA, CDR2 SQIVND (reference sequence). CDR3 in amino acids: CASSPKIISEQFF. CDR3 nucleotide sequence: TGTGCCAGTAGTCCCAAGATCATAAGTGAGCAGTTCTTC.

The gene calls are TRBV6-1 and TRBJ2-7, with 7 bases lining up with TRBD1. Trimming removed 6 bases from V and 2 bases from J; junction bases left unmatched: 7. CDR1 and CDR2 from the germline V gene are MNHNS and SASEGT. This CDR3 contains 14 residues. CDR3 in amino acids: CASRTGTSTYEQYF. The CDR3 region has the DNA TGTGCCAGCAGGACAGGGACGAGTACCTACGAGCAGTACTTC.

The rearrangement uses TRBV9 and TRBJ2-7, with 7 bases matching TRBD1. Germline-derived CDR1 and CDR2 are SGDLS and YYNGEE. The V and J ends lost 4 bases and 4 bases, in that order; junction bases with no gene match: 14. The CDR3 covers 16 residues. CDR3 in DNA: TGTGCCAGCAGCTCCCCTAGACAGGGTGGTGGGTACGAGCAGTACTTC. Amino acids: CASSSPRQGGGYEQYF.

V is TRBV28 and J is TRBJ1-2; TRBD1 matches 7 bases. The CDR3 is made up of 17 amino acids. The V segment lost 6 bases and the J segment 0 bases; nucleotides outside the gene matches: 13. Germline lookup yields CDR1 MDHEN and CDR2 SYDVKM. CDR3 DNA: TGTGCCAGCAGCCCTAACTCCGGGACAGCAACTAACTATGGCTACACCTTC. Amino acids: CASSPNSGTATNYGYTF.